The T cell receptor (beta chain) under discussion was sequenced for a study of OX40 agonist ivuxolimab in advanced cancers. Using immunoSEQ multiplex PCR, the repertoire was profiled, and TCRdb retains in-frame clones only, with some absent. This table has about 32,000 clones, approximately 90% appearing once. Germline assignment: CDR1 SEHNR and CDR2 FQNEAQ (reference sequence). CDR3 length: 13 amino acids. Trimming pared 5 bases from V and 4 bases from J, leaving 12 bases between. This clone was found once. Specimen: CD4+ or CD8+ T cells sorted from blood, collected in a trial of the OX40 agonist ivuxolimab. The receptor was isolated from an adult with an advanced solid tumor such as melanoma, head and neck, liver or kidney cancer. The chain combines TRBV7-9 with TRBJ2-7; possibly TRBD1 for D (6 bases). The CDR3 DNA reads as TGTGCCAGCAGCCTAGGACAGCGGTACGAGCAGTACTTC. It specifies CASSLGQRYEQYF.